The table lists the clone carrying this T cell receptor (beta chain) with many counts. Between the trimmed V and J ends, which lost 3 bases and 6 bases, there was a span of 12 bases. Germline loops: CDR1 MDHEN, CDR2 SYDVKM. The CDR3 has 13 residues. From the PCR reads, TCRdb called clonotypes with MiXCR, one entry per CDR3 protein. Of about 640,000 distinct CDR3 sequences detected, just under 20% appear once; the ten largest clones hold approximately 0.9%. The data derive from a study of molecular identifiers for immune sequencing clone quantification. The chain links TRBV28 to TRBJ2-7; a weak D match, TRBD1 (6 bases). The sequence was obtained from a human donor in good health. Some libraries in this study had Jurkat cell RNA spiked in. The sequencing sample was made of naive CD8+ T cells from blood, with Jurkat cell RNA spiked in. Subset of the sample: FACS-sorted CD8+CD4-CCR7+CD45RA+ naive T cells. The CDR3 DNA reads as TGTGCCAGCAGTTTCAGGGGAACCAGCGAGCAGTACTTC. The encoded protein is CASSFRGTSEQYF.